These T cell receptor beta chains were read from a single sample in a study of PD-1 blockade in classical Hodgkin lymphoma. The table came from immunoSEQ multiplex PCR; TCRdb's copy has only in-frame clones and leaves some out. Of fewer than 35,000 clones in the sample, around 81% are singletons; the top ten hold about a sixth. Specimen: peripheral blood mononuclear cells (PBMCs), collected before the fourth cycle of nivolumab. The receptor source for this set is a human donor with classical Hodgkin lymphoma. The CDR3 runs from the conserved cysteine through the conserved F or W. The D gene is left open where the match is weak. Expanded clones get a size class; other rows say once, few or many, or leave the size out.

TRBD2	TRBV7-3	-	TRBJ2-1	TGTGCCAGCAGTTCGGGACTAGCGGTTTACAATGAGCAGTTCTTC	CASSSGLAVYNEQFF
-	TRBV4-3	-	TRBJ2-1	TGCGCCAGCAGCCAAGACCGGAATCCCTACAATGAGCAGTTCTTC	CASSQDRNPYNEQFF
-	TRBV11-2	-	TRBJ2-2	TGTGCCAGCAGCTTAGCGGGTTTTGGACAGAACACCGGGGAGCTGTTTTTT	CASSLAGFGQNTGELFF
TRBD1	TRBV5-1	once	TRBJ1-2	TGCGCCAGCAGCTTGGGTGCGGACAGGGTCGGCGGCTACACCTTC	CASSLGADRVGGYTF
-	TRBV12-5	-	TRBJ1-2	TGTGCTAGTCCGGGTTATGACCGCGGCTACACCTTC	CASPGYDRGYTF
TRBD1	TRBV5-4	once	TRBJ2-7	TGTGCCAGCAGCTGGGGACAGGGGCTGGGACTGGGATCCTACGAGCAGTACTTC	CASSWGQGLGLGSYEQYF
-	TRBV7-2	-	TRBJ1-5	TGTGCCAGCAGCCCCCGGGCGGGGGAGCCCCAGCATTTT	CASSPRAGEPQHF
-	TRBV4-3	-	TRBJ1-4	TGCGCCAGCTCCACGGGTGCAACTAATGAAAAACTGTTTTTT	CASSTGATNEKLFF
-	TRBV29-1	-	TRBJ2-5	TGCAGCGTTGAACAACTTATGAAGGGGACCCAGTACTTC	CSVEQLMKGTQYF
TRBD2	TRBV9	-	TRBJ2-4	TGTGCCAGCAGCTCAGGACTAGCGGGAGGGCTCGGGAACATTCAGTACTTC	CASSSGLAGGLGNIQYF